These 22 T cell receptor beta chains share one sample of origin, sequenced in a study of blood T cell repertoires in COVID-19. Method: immunoSEQ multiplex PCR; TCRdb's copy keeps in-frame clones and lacks some. The data show some 64,000 clones, about 70% seen once. The sequenced material came from peripheral blood. The receptors shown here come from a human donor in a cohort sampled during active COVID-19.

V usage is TRBV3-1 (or the pseudogene TRBV3-2) and J usage is TRBJ1-5, with TRBD1 matching over 8 bases. With 1 base clipped from V and 0 bases from J, the junction kept 2 bases outside the gene matches. Germline CDR1 is LGHDT and CDR2 is YNNKEL (reference sequence). CDR3 length: 16 amino acids. The CDR3 bases are TGTGCCAGCAGCCAAGCAGGGGGCTCTAGCAATCAGCCCCAGCATTTT. As protein: CASSQAGGSSNQPQHF.

V is TRBV19 and J is TRBJ2-3; 9 nucleotides align to TRBD2. The length of the CDR3 is 20 residues. CDR1 LNHDA and CDR2 SQIVND come from the germline V gene (reference sequence). Germline trimming cut 1 base from V and 1 base from J; bases unmatched to any gene: 15. This CDR3 reads CASSIGFSGGRISGTDTQYF. CDR3 in DNA: TGTGCCAGTAGTATAGGTTTTAGCGGGGGTAGAATATCTGGCACAGATACGCAGTATTTT.

The chain couples TRBV3-1 (or the pseudogene TRBV3-2) to TRBJ1-1, with D tentatively TRBD1 (5 bases). Trimming left V 6 bases short and J 6 bases short, with 17 bases between. Germline V lookup: CDR1 LGHDT, CDR2 YNNKEL (reference sequence). CDR3 length: 14 amino acids. CDR3 nucleotides: TGTGCCAGCAGTCGAAGCGGGGCCGGGGCTGAAGCTTTCTTT. Translation: CASSRSGAGAEAFF.

This sequence joins TRBV4-3 and TRBJ1-4; D is unresolved. The CDR3 is made up of 16 amino acids. V lost 3 bases, J lost 10 bases, and 21 bases lay in between. The germline V gene encodes CDR1 LGHNA and CDR2 YSLEER. The CDR3 nucleotides read TGCGCCAGCAGCCAGGGCCCGGGTCCGAACGAGGGAAAACTGTTTTTT. Protein product: CASSQGPGPNEGKLFF.

This chain connects TRBV11-2 to TRBJ1-5, with 7 nucleotides matching TRBD1. Unmatched junction bases numbered 17, after V lost 5 bases and J lost 4 bases. The CDR3 contains 18 residues. CDR1 and CDR2 from the germline V gene are SGHAT and FQNNGV. The CDR3 DNA follows: TGTGCCAGCAGCCCATGGGGGCCTGACAGGGCACGGAATCAGCCCCAGCATTTT. Protein product: CASSPWGPDRARNQPQHF.

V and J are TRBV6-5 and TRBJ2-7; 10 bases line up with TRBD1. There are 15 residues in the CDR3. Germline assignment: CDR1 MNHEY and CDR2 SVGAGI. Losses at the gene ends were 6 bases for V and 3 bases for J; bases not matched to a gene: 8. The CDR3 is CASSLAGTGDYEQYF. The CDR3 coding sequence is TGTGCCAGCAGCCTCGCCGGGACAGGGGACTACGAGCAGTACTTC.

The chain couples TRBV15 to TRBJ1-4; D is undetermined. The V and J ends lost 2 bases and 8 bases respectively, with 6 bases between them. The germline gives CDR1 LNHNV, CDR2 YYDKDF (reference sequence). The CDR3 covers 12 residues. Here the CDR3 DNA reads TGTGCCACCAGCAGACGACTCGAAAAACTGTTTTTT. This encodes CATSRRLEKLFF.

The rearrangement links TRBV11-1 to TRBJ2-1; 10 positions match TRBD2. After removal of 0 bases from V and 8 bases from J, the junction contained 7 bases not matched to a gene. This CDR3 has 16 amino acids. Germline lookup yields CDR1 SGHAT and CDR2 FQDESV (reference sequence). CDR3 nucleotides: TGTGCCAGCAGCTTAGCGTTAGCGGGGGGCAGGTATGAGCAGTTCTTC. It specifies CASSLALAGGRYEQFF.

The V gene is TRBV2, the J gene TRBJ2-7; 10 nucleotides align to TRBD2. Germline CDR1 is SNHLY and CDR2 is FYNNEI. Losses at the gene ends were 6 bases for V and 0 bases for J; bases not matched to a gene: 11. The CDR3 is made up of 17 amino acids. As DNA, the CDR3 is TGTGCCAGCAGGAAGGCTAGCGGGGGACCGAGCTCCTACGAGCAGTACTTC. Protein sequence: CASRKASGGPSSYEQYF.

This rearrangement joins TRBV7-6 to TRBJ2-5, with TRBD1 matching over 8 bases. V dropped 1 base and J dropped 2; count of bases not matched to a gene: 3. Per the germline V gene, CDR1 is SGHVS and CDR2 is FNYEAQ. The CDR3 is 15 amino acids. The DNA of the CDR3 is TGTGCCAGCAGCTTAGGCACAGGGGGACAAGAGACCCAGTACTTC. Translated, it gives CASSLGTGGQETQYF.

This clone has only a few counts. The chain joins TRBV9 to TRBJ1-1; D remains unclear. With 0 bases removed from V and 5 bases from J, the gap between germline ends came to 8 bases. This CDR3 is built from 13 residues. CDR1 and CDR2 (germline): SGDLS, YYNGEE. Here the CDR3 reads CASSVARETEAFF. CDR3 DNA sequence: TGTGCCAGCAGCGTAGCGAGAGAAACTGAAGCTTTCTTT.

V and J are TRBV5-5 and TRBJ2-3; weak D call: TRBD1 (6 bases). The CDR3 covers 14 residues. Germline CDR1 is SGHKS and CDR2 is YYEKEE (reference sequence). V dropped 0 bases and J dropped 2 bases, with 7 bases sitting between them. The CDR3, as DNA: TGTGCCAGCAGCTTGGGGACAGCCACAGATACGCAGTATTTT. Its protein is CASSLGTATDTQYF. Together with reference TRBV5-5 and TRBJ2-3, the CDR3 gives the full variable domain: DAGVTQSPTHLIKTRGQQVTLRCSPISGHKSVSWYQQVLGQGPQFIFQYYEKEERGRGNFPDRFSARQFPNYSSELNVNALLLGDSALYLCASSLGTATDTQYFGPGTRLTVL.

V and J are TRBV19 and TRBJ2-2; 10 bases fit TRBD1. CDR1 LNHDA and CDR2 SQIVND come from the germline V gene (reference sequence). The length of the CDR3 is 16 residues. Trimming at V came to 3 bases and at J to 3 bases, leaving 4 bases not matched to a gene. The CDR3 is CASSIPTGGYTGELFF. The DNA for the CDR3 is TGTGCCAGTAGTATCCCGACAGGGGGCTACACCGGGGAGCTGTTTTTT.

V is TRBV10-3 and J is TRBJ2-4; 7 bases agree with TRBD1. Looked up from germline, CDR1 is ENHRY and CDR2 is SYGVKD. This CDR3 region has 13 residues. V lost 2 bases to trimming and J lost 5 bases; unmatched junction nucleotides: 0. The DNA for the CDR3 is TGTGCCATCAGTGAGGACAGGGAAAACATTCAGTACTTC. Translating it yields CAISEDRENIQYF.

The chain carries TRBV6-5 and TRBJ2-1; 8 bases fit TRBD2. V lost 5 bases, J lost 9 bases, and 9 bases stayed unmatched. CDR3 length: 14 amino acids. Germline V lookup: CDR1 MNHEY, CDR2 SVGAGI. CDR3 sequence: CASSPLERGGEQFF. The CDR3 nucleotides read TGTGCCAGCAGTCCGCTGGAACGGGGGGGTGAGCAGTTCTTC.

V and J are TRBV9 and TRBJ1-2, with TRBD1 identical over 9 bases. The V gene end was trimmed by 3 bases and the J gene end by 2 bases; junction bases not matched to a gene: 5. This CDR3 has 15 residues. Germline V gives CDR1 SGDLS, CDR2 YYNGEE. The CDR3 DNA is TGTGCCAGCAGCGCCTCAGGGACAGGGAACTATGGCTACACCTTC. Its translation: CASSASGTGNYGYTF.

The rearrangement links TRBV3-1 (or the pseudogene TRBV3-2) to TRBJ1-2; TRBD1 might be the D (6 bases). Germline CDR1 and CDR2: LGHDT and YNNKEL (reference sequence). CDR3 length: 16 amino acids. Trimming shortened V by 4 bases and J by 0 bases, and 15 bases separated the two germline ends. CDR3 amino acids: CASSLGRGQTNYGYTF. CDR3 nucleotide sequence: TGTGCCAGCAGCCTCGGCAGGGGCCAAACTAACTATGGCTACACCTTC.

V gene TRBV18 combines with J gene TRBJ2-6, with a weak D call TRBD2 (6 bases). Trimming removed 1 base at V and 1 base at J, with 11 bases between. The CDR3 runs to 17 residues. Germline assignment: CDR1 KGHSH and CDR2 LQKENI. CDR3 sequence: CASSPLPAGSGANVLTF. CDR3 nucleotide sequence: TGTGCCAGCTCACCACTCCCGGCGGGGTCTGGGGCCAACGTCCTGACTTTC.

The chain couples TRBV5-4 to TRBJ1-2, with D hard to call. Trimming cost V 0 bases and J 4 bases, with 10 bases left between them. Germline loops: CDR1 SGHNT, CDR2 YYREEE (reference sequence). The CDR3 consists of 14 residues. The CDR3 is CASSLDRGTYGYTF. CDR3 DNA sequence: TGTGCCAGCAGCTTGGACCGGGGAACCTATGGCTACACCTTC.

This sequence joins TRBV7-2 and TRBJ1-1, with D possibly being TRBD1 (6 bases). The CDR3 is 16 amino acids. From germline, CDR1 is SGHTA and CDR2 FQGNSA. Trimming shortened V by 1 base and J by 5 bases, and 17 bases separated the two germline ends. For the CDR3, the DNA is TGTGCCAGCAGCTTAGAGGGCAGGGGCAGTGGTACTGAAGCTTTCTTT. Translated: CASSLEGRGSGTEAFF.

V is TRBV19 and J is TRBJ2-7, with D possibly matching TRBD2 (6 bases). V was trimmed by 2 bases and J by 7 bases, leaving 21 bases between them. This CDR3 spans 16 amino acids. Per germline, CDR1 LNHDA and CDR2 SQIVND (reference sequence). CDR3: CASSIFSGRKAGEQYF. The CDR3 coding sequence is TGTGCCAGTAGTATATTTTCAGGACGAAAGGCGGGGGAGCAGTACTTC.

CDR3 nucleotide sequence: TGTGCCAGCAGCCAGTCTCTGGGGCGAGAGACCCAGTACTTC. It yields the protein CASSQSLGRETQYF. The chain combines TRBV3-1 (or the pseudogene TRBV3-2) with TRBJ2-5, with D possibly TRBD1 on 5 matching bases. Germline CDR1 is LGHDT and CDR2 is YNNKEL (reference sequence). This CDR3 region has 14 residues. Trimming cost V 3 bases and J 4 bases, with 12 bases left between them.